The 15 T cell receptor beta chains presented below share a single source sample, sequenced in a study of T cells after somatic rescue of genetic block. Profiling relied on immunoSEQ multiplex PCR, and the TCRdb table lists in-frame clones only, not all of them. The table includes approximately 100,000 clones, 85% to 90% detected once. The specimen sequenced was peripheral blood mononuclear cells (PBMCs). Receptor source: a woman in her late teens or twenties.

This rearrangement joins TRBV11-2 to TRBJ2-5; D perhaps matches TRBD1 (7 bases). Trimming took 6 bases from V and 5 from J, leaving 19 bases between them. Germline loops: CDR1 SGHAT, CDR2 FQNNGV. This CDR3 is 15 amino acids long. The CDR3 coding sequence is TGTGCCAGCAGTCCCCCGGGCAGGGGGGTGGAGACCCAGTACTTC. Translation: CASSPPGRGVETQYF. Based on the CDR3 plus reference TRBV11-2 and TRBJ2-5, the full variable domain is EAGVAQSPRYKIIEKRQSVAFWCNPISGHATLYWYQQILGQGPKLLIQFQNNGVVDDSQLPKDRFSAERLKGVDSTLKIQPAKLEDSAVYLCASSPPGRGVETQYFGPGTRLLVL.

The chain couples TRBV28 to TRBJ2-4, with no clear D. Between the trimmed V and J ends, which lost 5 bases and 5 bases, there was a span of 22 bases. CDR3 length: 17 residues. Germline lookup yields CDR1 MDHEN and CDR2 SYDVKM. The CDR3 loop reads CASSPTGGRFPQNIQYF. CDR3 DNA: TGTGCCAGCAGTCCCACGGGCGGCCGGTTCCCCCAAAACATTCAGTACTTC. Supplemented by reference TRBV28 and TRBJ2-4, the full variable domain reads DVKVTQSSRYLVKRTGEKVFLECVQDMDHENMFWYRQDPGLGLRLIYFSYDVKMKEKGDIPEGYSVSREKKERFSLILESASTNQTSMYLCASSPTGGRFPQNIQYFGAGTRLSVL.

The rearrangement uses TRBV11-2 and TRBJ2-3; D is unresolved. The CDR3 length is 18 residues. The V gene lost 1 base and the J gene lost 10 bases, with 27 bases spanning the gap. In germline, CDR1 is SGHAT, CDR2 FQNNGV. The CDR3 coding sequence is TGTGCCAGCAGCTTAGGGAGAACCCTGGGTCCTCTAGGTGGTGCGCAGTATTTT. Its translation: CASSLGRTLGPLGGAQYF.

This chain links TRBV28 with TRBJ1-5, with D possibly matching TRBD1 (5 bases). Trimming pared 7 bases from V and 2 bases from J, leaving 15 bases between. This CDR3 contains 15 residues. The germline V gene encodes CDR1 MDHEN and CDR2 SYDVKM. The DNA of the CDR3 is TGTGCCAGCACCCCGGGGGGAGCGGGCAATCAGCCCCAGCATTTT. Translation: CASTPGGAGNQPQHF.

This CDR3 is CASTGTPAPYGYTF. The CDR3 bases are TGTGCCAGCACCGGGACCCCAGCCCCCTATGGCTACACCTTC. The chain joins TRBV7-9 to TRBJ1-2; D possibly corresponds to TRBD1 (5 bases). The CDR3 is made up of 14 amino acids. V shed 7 bases and J shed 4 bases, with 16 bases lying between them. Germline V CDR1 and CDR2: SEHNR, FQNEAQ (reference sequence).

This clone is labeled as medium-sized. This chain connects TRBV6-1 to TRBJ2-1; 7 bases agree with TRBD2. The CDR3 spans 15 residues. Unmatched junction bases numbered 1, after V lost 1 base and J lost 1 base. Per the germline V gene, CDR1 is MNHNS and CDR2 is SASEGT. CDR3 DNA: TGTGCCAGCAGTGAAGTAGCGGGTTCCTACAATGAGCAGTTCTTC. This sequence encodes CASSEVAGSYNEQFF.

Here the CDR3 reads CASSDGTGDREAFF. The CDR3 nucleotides are TGTGCCAGCAGTGACGGGACAGGAGATCGTGAAGCTTTCTTT. V is TRBV6-4 and J is TRBJ1-1, with 8 bases identical to TRBD1. In germline, CDR1 is MRHNA, CDR2 SNTAGT. This CDR3 contains 14 residues. J was trimmed by 7 bases and V by 2 bases; bases with no gene match: 6.

CDR3 region: CASSDTRGVNNEQFF. CDR3 sequence (DNA): TGCGCCAGCAGTGATACCCGGGGGGTCAACAATGAGCAGTTCTTC. The V gene is TRBV10-1, the J gene TRBJ2-1, with 7 bases identical to TRBD2. The CDR3 runs 15 residues. V lost 3 bases to trimming and J lost 5 bases; unmatched junction nucleotides: 7. CDR1 is WNHNN and CDR2 is SYGVQD in the germline V gene (reference sequence).

This rearrangement joins TRBV6-5 to TRBJ2-7; D is tentatively TRBD1 or TRBD2 (6 bases each). The CDR3 contains 14 residues. The ends were cut back, 6 bases at V and 2 bases at J, with 14 bases in the middle. Germline-derived CDR1 and CDR2 are MNHEY and SVGAGI. The CDR3 loop is CASSLRGEAYEQYF. CDR3 DNA: TGTGCCAGCAGCCTAAGGGGGGAAGCCTACGAGCAGTACTTC.

The chain joins TRBV9 to TRBJ2-5; TRBD2 matches at 10 bases. CDR3 length: 17 amino acids. V shed 0 bases, J shed 3 bases, and the junction held 8 bases outside the gene matches. Germline V gene sequence: CDR1 SGDLS, CDR2 YYNGEE. The CDR3 sequence: CASSVGTRLAGEETQYF. The DNA for the CDR3 is TGTGCCAGCAGCGTAGGAACCCGGCTAGCGGGAGAAGAGACCCAGTACTTC.

This rearrangement joins TRBV9 to TRBJ1-2; TRBD1 might be the D (5 bases). The V end was cut by 3 bases, the J end by 5 bases, with 29 bases between. The germline CDR1 and CDR2 sequences are SGDLS and YYNGEE. The CDR3 runs to 19 residues. The CDR3 DNA sequence: TGTGCCAGCAGCGGAGTGGGGGAATCGAGCCTCTCGGCACGTTATGGCTACACCTTC. This encodes CASSGVGESSLSARYGYTF.

J is TRBJ1-1 and V is TRBV7-9; TRBD1 is a possible D gene (5 bases). Germline V gene data show CDR1 as SEHNR and CDR2 as FQNEAQ (reference sequence). Trimming removed 5 bases at V and 4 bases at J, with 17 bases between. The CDR3 extends over 15 amino acids. The CDR3 DNA reads TGTGCCAGCAGCACGACGGCCGATGGGGCCACTGAAGCTTTCTTT. As protein: CASSTTADGATEAFF.

Only one count was recorded for this clone. The chain couples TRBV6-1 to TRBJ1-5; the D gene is possibly TRBD1 (5 bases). Trimming stripped 2 bases from V and 3 bases from J, with 14 bases between. The CDR3 sequence is 16 residues long. CDR1 and CDR2 from the germline V gene are MNHNS and SASEGT. CDR3 sequence reads: CASSELGGGYNQPQHF. The DNA for the CDR3 is TGTGCCAGCAGTGAACTGGGGGGAGGGTACAATCAGCCCCAGCATTTT.

This clone was observed a handful of times. The chain couples TRBV5-1 to TRBJ2-5; perhaps D is TRBD1 or TRBD2 (5 bases each). V was cut by 0 bases and J by 1 base, with 7 bases left in between. The germline CDR1 and CDR2 sequences are SGHRS and YFSETQ. The CDR3 contains 14 residues. This CDR3 reads CASSLGGIQETQYF. Written as DNA, the CDR3 is TGCGCCAGCAGCTTGGGGGGGATCCAAGAGACCCAGTACTTC.

The CDR3 protein is CASSFGNNYGYTF. CDR3 in DNA: TGCGCCAGCAGCTTCGGGAATAACTATGGCTACACCTTC. The chain carries TRBV5-1 and TRBJ1-2; D unclear. CDR3 length equals 13 residues. Trimming stripped 2 bases from V and 1 base from J, with 6 bases between. Germline-derived CDR1 and CDR2 are SGHRS and YFSETQ.